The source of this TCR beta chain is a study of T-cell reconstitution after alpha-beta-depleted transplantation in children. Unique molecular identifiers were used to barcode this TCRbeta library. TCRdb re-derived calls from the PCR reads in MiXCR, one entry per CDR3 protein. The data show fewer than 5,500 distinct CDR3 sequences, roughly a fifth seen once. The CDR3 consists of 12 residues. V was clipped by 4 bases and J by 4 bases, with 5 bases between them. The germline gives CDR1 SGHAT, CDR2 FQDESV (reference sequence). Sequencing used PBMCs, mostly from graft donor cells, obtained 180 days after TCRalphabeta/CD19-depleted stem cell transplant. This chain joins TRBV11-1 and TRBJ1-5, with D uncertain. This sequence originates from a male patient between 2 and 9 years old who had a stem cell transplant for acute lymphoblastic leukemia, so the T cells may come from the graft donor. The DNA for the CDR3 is TGTGCCAGCAGCTCCGATAATCAGCCCCAGCATTTT. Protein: CASSSDNQPQHF.